The 27 T cell receptor beta chains below come from one sample, sequenced in a study of post-analysis software for immune sequencing data. Study-level results: Controls had lower frequencies than patients of about 5 TRBV segments, which included TRBV5-6, TRBV5-1 and TRBV20-1.

Antigens for these TCRs are unknown. TCR beta cDNA libraries had unique molecular identifiers. MiXCR, run by TCRdb on the PCR reads, gives a single entry per CDR3 protein. The profile covers under 650,000 distinct CDR3 sequences, with about 40% appearing a single time and around 1.7% taken by the ten largest. The sample taken for sequencing was blood. The receptors stem from a girl between 10 and 17 years old with multiple sclerosis.

This clonotype was found a few times. The chain joins TRBV12-3 or TRBV12-4 to TRBJ2-7; D remains ambiguous. The CDR3 has 13 residues. V was clipped by 6 bases and J by 8 bases, with 17 bases between them. The CDR3 is CASSRPRWDKQYF. The CDR3 DNA reads as TGTGCCAGCAGCCGTCCAAGGTGGGATAAGCAGTACTTC.

The chain couples TRBV6-5 to TRBJ2-7, with TRBD1 matching over 9 bases. This CDR3 spans 14 amino acids. V gave up 6 bases and J gave up 7 bases; unmatched junction bases: 10. Looked up from germline, CDR1 is MNHEY and CDR2 is SVGAGI. The CDR3 DNA reads as TGTGCCAGCAGGAGGACAGGGGCGGTGGGTGAGCAGTACTTC. This encodes CASRRTGAVGEQYF.

The chain employs TRBV9 and TRBJ2-7; D gene uncertain. Trimming removed 0 bases from V and 2 bases from J, with 6 bases in between. This CDR3 has 13 residues. Germline CDR1 is SGDLS and CDR2 is YYNGEE. The CDR3 bases are TGTGCCAGCAGCGTAGGACCCCCCTACGAGCAGTACTTC. This codes for CASSVGPPYEQYF.

This clonotype was counted between two and nine times. The chain uses TRBV27 and TRBJ1-4; possibly TRBD1 for D (6 bases). The CDR3 is made up of 15 amino acids. From germline, CDR1 is MNHEY and CDR2 SMNVEV (reference sequence). The germline V and J ends were trimmed by 3 bases and 10 bases, with 18 bases remaining between them. This CDR3 reads CASSFSGGVLGKLFF. For the CDR3, the DNA is TGTGCCAGCAGTTTCTCCGGGGGCGTTTTGGGAAAACTGTTTTTT.

The chain links TRBV20-1 to TRBJ2-7; D possibly corresponds to TRBD2 (5 bases). The CDR3 extends over 13 amino acids. Germline lookup yields CDR1 DFQATT and CDR2 SNEGSKA (reference sequence). Trimming shortened V by 5 bases and J by 2 bases, and 13 bases separated the two germline ends. The CDR3 nucleotides read TGCAGTGCTGCAAGACCGGGGACCTACGAGCAGTACTTC. Translated, it gives CSAARPGTYEQYF.

V gene TRBV29-1 combines with J gene TRBJ1-5, with TRBD1 as a possible D gene (6 bases). V shed 4 bases and J shed 4 bases, with 17 bases lying between them. CDR3 length: 15 residues. CDR1 is SQVTM, CDR2 ANQGSEA, per germline. This CDR3 reads CSVGRGGEGNQPQHF. The CDR3 nucleotides are TGCAGCGTTGGTCGCGGGGGCGAGGGTAATCAGCCCCAGCATTTT.

CDR3 in amino acids: CASSPPAVETQYF. The CDR3 coding sequence is TGTGCCAGCAGCCCTCCGGCCGTAGAGACCCAGTACTTC. This sequence joins TRBV5-5 and TRBJ2-5; D remains ambiguous. Germline V lookup: CDR1 SGHKS, CDR2 YYEKEE (reference sequence). The length of the CDR3 is 13 residues. V lost 4 bases to trimming and J lost 4 bases, with 11 bases between them.

This clonotype was picked up a small number of times. The chain joins TRBV7-6 to TRBJ2-7, with 9 bases fitting TRBD1. The V and J ends lost 5 bases and 4 bases, in that order; junction bases with no gene match: 9. This CDR3 is 15 amino acids long. Germline CDR1 is SGHVS and CDR2 is FNYEAQ. CDR3 in amino acids: CASSIDPGTGYEQYF. DNA of the CDR3: TGTGCCAGCAGCATAGACCCCGGGACAGGGTACGAGCAGTACTTC.

The chain combines TRBV12-3 or TRBV12-4 with TRBJ1-5, with 8 bases that match TRBD1. Trimming cost V 6 bases and J 3 bases; bases outside gene matches: 1. The CDR3 runs to 13 residues. The CDR3 coding sequence is TGTGCCAGCAGGGACAGGGTCAATCAGCCCCAGCATTTT. This sequence encodes CASRDRVNQPQHF.

This chain joins TRBV9 and TRBJ2-3; 7 nucleotides line up with TRBD2. After removal of 7 bases from V and 4 bases from J, the junction contained 24 bases not matched to a gene. Germline V gene data show CDR1 as SGDLS and CDR2 as YYNGEE. The CDR3 extends over 19 amino acids. As DNA, the CDR3 is TGTGCCAGCCCCCCGTGGGCGGGAGCGCCGGAGGTATGTGCAGATACGCAGTATTTT. Translation: CASPPWAGAPEVCADTQYF.

This clonotype was detected a few times. The V and J genes are TRBV10-3 and TRBJ1-5; no clear D. The germline V and J ends were trimmed by 2 bases and 6 bases, with 20 bases remaining between them. This CDR3 spans 17 amino acids. Germline CDR1 is ENHRY and CDR2 is SYGVKD. The CDR3 reads CAISETPTDLTRQPQHF. The CDR3 DNA follows: TGTGCCATCAGTGAGACTCCGACTGACCTCACCCGTCAGCCCCAGCATTTT.

This chain uses TRBV7-6 with TRBJ2-7; D may be TRBD2 (6 bases). The CDR3 is made up of 15 amino acids. The germline gives CDR1 SGHVS, CDR2 FNYEAQ. V was clipped by 5 bases and J by 7 bases, with 21 bases between them. CDR3 loop: CASSDSAAGTFEQYF. DNA of the CDR3: TGTGCCAGCAGCGACAGCGCGGCAGGGACTTTTGAGCAGTACTTC.

There are a few counts of this clonotype. A read error may account for a junction end that differs from germline. This chain connects TRBV29-1 to TRBJ2-7; no firm D call. CDR1 and CDR2 (germline): SQVTM, ANQGSEA. This CDR3 has 13 residues. CDR3 region: CSVEESGGYAQYF. DNA for the CDR3: TGCAGCGTTGAAGAGTCAGGTGGCTACGCGCAGTACTTC.

In this sample, this clonotype turned up a few times. The V and J genes are TRBV29-1 and TRBJ1-2, with a tentative D call TRBD1 (6 bases). CDR1 is SQVTM and CDR2 is ANQGSEA in the germline V gene. V was cut by 6 bases and J by 4 bases, with 18 bases left in between. This CDR3 region has 14 residues. The CDR3: CSVQLRGRGYGYTF. The CDR3 bases are TGCAGCGTCCAACTCAGGGGTAGGGGCTATGGCTACACCTTC.

The chain carries TRBV12-3 or TRBV12-4 and TRBJ1-2, with D possibly matching TRBD1 (6 bases). There are 15 residues in the CDR3. Between the trimmed V and J ends, which lost 7 bases and 7 bases, there was a span of 22 bases. This chain's CDR3 is CASTLAVMGGRGYTF. CDR3 DNA sequence: TGTGCCAGCACCCTCGCCGTAATGGGGGGCCGTGGCTACACCTTC.

This clonotype was observed a few times. An end of the junction does not agree with germline; a read error may underlie this. The genes are TRBV7-9 and TRBJ2-1; 7 bases fit TRBD1. Germline values: CDR1 SEHNR, CDR2 FQNEAQ (reference sequence). This CDR3 has 15 residues. CDR3 DNA sequence: TGTGCCAGCAGCTCCGGGACAGCCTCCTGCAATGAGCAGTTCTTC. Residues: CASSSGTASCNEQFF.

This chain connects TRBV21-1 to TRBJ2-5; the D call of TRBD1 is as the table states it, not checked on the DNA. The last part of the DNA fits TRBJ2-7 better; the J call may be wrong. TRBV21-1 constitutes a pseudogene. The CDR3 is 14 residues long. Here the CDR3 reads CASGPTGQAYEQYF. The CDR3 bases are TGTGCCAGCGGCCCTACTGGACAGGCCTACGAGCAGTACTTC.

The chain joins TRBV12-3 or TRBV12-4 to TRBJ1-2, with no clear D. V was cut by 6 bases and J by 2 bases, with 13 bases left in between. CDR3 length equals 14 residues. The CDR3 DNA sequence: TGTGCCAGCAGACTCCACAACACCAACTATGGCTACACCTTC. Translated, it gives CASRLHNTNYGYTF.

V gene TRBV20-1 combines with J gene TRBJ2-4, with 11 bases fitting TRBD2. CDR3 length equals 16 residues. With V trimmed by 3 bases and J by 7 bases, 11 bases remained unmatched. The germline V gene has CDR1 DFQATT and CDR2 SNEGSKA (reference sequence). The chain's CDR3 is CSASHVAGGKGNIQYF. Here the CDR3 DNA reads TGCAGTGCTAGTCATGTAGCGGGAGGGAAGGGGAACATTCAGTACTTC.

The count of this clonotype is one. The chain has TRBV7-9 and TRBJ2-3, with TRBD1 as a possible D gene (6 bases). Germline CDR1 SEHNR, CDR2 FQNEAQ (reference sequence). CDR3 size: 13 residues. Trimming stripped 7 bases from V and 5 bases from J, with 13 bases between. In DNA form, the CDR3 reads TGTGCCAGCATGACAGGAGCTGGAGATACGCAGTATTTT. Its protein is CASMTGAGDTQYF.

Concerning this clonotype: One end of the junction fails to match germline, which may point to a read error. This rearrangement joins TRBV2 to TRBJ2-5; 8 bases line up with TRBD1. Germline CDR1 and CDR2: SNHLY and FYNNEI. The CDR3 has 14 residues. This chain's CDR3 is CASSEGTGQETQYF. In nucleotides, the CDR3 is TGCGCCAGCAGTGAAGGGACAGGCCAAGAGACCCAGTACTTC.

The chain carries TRBV7-3 and TRBJ2-3; D may be TRBD2 (5 bases). With 6 bases removed from V and 5 bases from J, the gap between germline ends came to 18 bases. CDR3 size: 15 residues. Germline V gene sequence: CDR1 SGHTA, CDR2 FQGTGA. The CDR3 region is CASSPSGSGLDTQYF. In nucleotides, the CDR3 is TGTGCCAGCAGTCCCAGCGGCAGTGGGCTAGATACGCAGTATTTT.

This clonotype was picked up a small number of times. The V call is TRBV7-9, the J call TRBJ1-2; weak D call: TRBD1 (5 bases). The germline CDR1 and CDR2 sequences are SEHNR and FQNEAQ (reference sequence). This CDR3 is 12 amino acids long. Trimming shortened V by 5 bases and J by 10 bases, and 14 bases separated the two germline ends. CDR3 in amino acids: CASSLGPGIYTF. In DNA form, the CDR3 reads TGTGCCAGCAGCCTGGGACCAGGGATCTACACCTTC.

This clonotype was recorded at least ten times. An end of the junction does not agree with germline; a read error may underlie this. The chain links TRBV12-3 or TRBV12-4 to TRBJ2-7, with D hard to call. This CDR3 has 13 residues. As DNA, the CDR3 is TGTGCCAGCAGCTTAGGTCCCGACTACGAGCAGTACTTC. Protein sequence: CASSLGPDYEQYF.

The chain combines TRBV5-1 with TRBJ1-1, with unresolved D. Germline V CDR1 and CDR2: SGHRS, YFSETQ. This CDR3 has 15 amino acids. Trimming left V 0 bases short and J 4 bases short, with 13 bases between. The CDR3 region is CASSLGPELSTEAFF. The CDR3 bases are TGCGCCAGCAGCTTGGGTCCGGAATTGAGCACTGAAGCTTTCTTT.

This clonotype was seen more than once but under ten times. The chain has TRBV29-1 and TRBJ2-4; TRBD2 might be the D (6 bases). The germline gives CDR1 SQVTM, CDR2 ANQGSEA. The CDR3 totals 11 residues. Trimming stripped 3 bases from V and 13 bases from J, with 13 bases between. CDR3 in DNA: TGCAGCGTTGACGGTCTACGGGAGCAGTACTTC. This codes for CSVDGLREQYF.

This clonotype was counted a few times. This chain uses TRBV9 with TRBJ2-3; D gene unclear. The CDR3 runs 13 residues. Germline V gene sequence: CDR1 SGDLS, CDR2 YYNGEE. With 4 bases removed from V and 3 bases from J, the gap between germline ends came to 9 bases. DNA for the CDR3: TGTGCCAGCAGCCCACATGAGACAGATACGCAGTATTTT. Translation gives CASSPHETDTQYF.